These 10 T cell receptor beta chains share one sample of origin, sequenced in a study of CD8+CD57+ T cells in acquired aplastic anemia. TCR beta VDJ combinations and CDR3 sequences were profiled from genomic DNA. MiXCR, run by TCRdb on the reads, gives a single entry per CDR3 protein. The sample lists about 240,000 distinct CDR3 sequences, approximately 50% occurring once. Sequencing involved patients with CD8+CD57+ cell expansion previously shown by flow cytometry. The specimen sequenced was sorted CD4+, CD8+, or CD8+CD57+ T cells (not recorded which) from PBMCs. Every receptor here comes from a human donor with aplastic anemia.

Regarding this clonotype: Given the absence of the conserved phenylalanine or tryptophan at the CDR3 end, a read error is likely. The CDR3 sequence: CASSPKGGETQYL. The CDR3 DNA sequence: TGTGCCAGCAGCCCAAAGGGAGGCGAGACCCAGTACCTC. The chain joins TRBV9 to TRBJ2-5; perhaps TRBD2 as D (6 bases). The CDR3 runs 13 residues. Trimming took 4 bases from V and 5 from J, leaving 12 bases between them. Germline loops: CDR1 SGDLS, CDR2 YYNGEE.

In this sample, this clonotype turned up a few times. The V gene is TRBV12-3 or TRBV12-4, the J gene TRBJ2-1, with 8 positions matching TRBD2. The CDR3 is 15 residues long. J gave up 7 bases and V 2 bases, and 7 bases lay outside the gene matches. The CDR3, as DNA: TGTGCCAGCAGTTTATACGCGGGGGGCCCAAATGAGCAGTTCTTC. Its protein is CASSLYAGGPNEQFF.

With respect to this clonotype: A much larger clone lies a single base off, so this may be a read error. The genes are TRBV7-9 and TRBJ2-7; perhaps TRBD1 as D (6 bases). The germline V gene has CDR1 SEHNR and CDR2 FQNEAQ (reference sequence). The CDR3 has 16 amino acids. The CDR3 spells CASSLEGGRWTYGQYF. In DNA form, the CDR3 reads TGTGCCAGCAGCTTAGAAGGGGGACGGTGGACCTACGGGCAGTACTTC. Complete variable domain (other parts from reference TRBV7-9 and TRBJ2-7): DTGVSQNPRHKITKRGQNVTFRCDPISEHNRLYWYRQTLGQGPEFLTYFQNEAQLEKSRLLSDRFSAERPKGSFSTLEIQRTEQGDSAMYLCASSLEGGRWTYGQYFGPGTRLTVT.

This clonotype appeared many times. This chain connects TRBV2 to TRBJ1-5; TRBD1 agrees at 9 bases. V lost 7 bases to trimming and J lost 4 bases; unmatched junction nucleotides: 8. CDR1 and CDR2 (germline): SNHLY, FYNNEI. The CDR3 is 15 amino acids. The DNA for the CDR3 is TGTGCCAGCAACTATAGGACAGGGGAAAATCAGCCCCAGCATTTT. Amino acid sequence: CASNYRTGENQPQHF.

The rearrangement links TRBV15 to TRBJ2-6; D might be TRBD1 (5 bases). CDR1 and CDR2 (germline): LNHNV, YYDKDF (reference sequence). Trimming shortened V by 1 base and J by 0 bases, and 10 bases separated the two germline ends. This CDR3 region has 17 residues. The chain's CDR3 is CATSRGTGTSGANVLTF. The CDR3 DNA follows: TGTGCCACCAGCAGAGGCACAGGAACCTCTGGGGCCAACGTCCTGACTTTC.

With regard to this clonotype: This may be a read error: a much more frequent sequence differs by one nucleotide. The rearrangement uses TRBV7-9 and TRBJ1-4; D unresolved. In germline, CDR1 is SEHNR, CDR2 FQNEAQ (reference sequence). The CDR3 has 14 amino acids. CDR3 nucleotide sequence: TGTGCCAGCAGCTCACCGGGTCCTAATGAAAAACCGTTTTTT. Translated, it gives CASSSPGPNEKPFF.

The chain has TRBV20-1 and TRBJ2-7; D is uncertain. V lost 0 bases to trimming and J lost 6 bases, with 12 bases between them. From germline, CDR1 is DFQATT and CDR2 SNEGSKA (reference sequence). There are 13 residues in the CDR3. Written as DNA, the CDR3 is TGCAGTGCTAGAGACTGGGGTCGGTCCGAGCAGTACTTC. Its protein product is CSARDWGRSEQYF.

There are many counts of this clonotype. This chain links TRBV25-1 with TRBJ1-3, with 7 positions matching TRBD1. Germline V gene lookup returns CDR1 MGHDK and CDR2 SYGVNS. The CDR3 loop spans 16 amino acids. The ends lost 0 bases at V and 4 bases at J; junction bases unmatched: 6. The DNA of the CDR3 is TGTGCCAGCAGTGAATATTCAGGGGGGTACGGAAACACCATATATTTT. Translating gives CASSEYSGGYGNTIYF.

This clonotype has a handful of counts. The chain has TRBV5-6 and TRBJ2-1, with D uncertain. CDR1 is SGHDT, CDR2 YYEEEE, per germline. Trimming shortened V by 2 bases and J by 5 bases, and 11 bases separated the two germline ends. The CDR3 is made up of 14 amino acids. This chain's CDR3 is CASSFPTQNNEQFF. In nucleotides, the CDR3 is TGTGCCAGCAGCTTTCCGACACAAAACAATGAGCAGTTCTTC. The entire variable domain, with the rest obtained from reference TRBV5-6 and TRBJ2-1, is as follows: DAGVTQSPTHLIKTRGQQVTLRCSPKSGHDTVSWYQQALGQGPQFIFQYYEEEERQRGNFPDRFSGHQFPNYSSELNVNALLLGDSALYLCASSFPTQNNEQFFGPGTRLTVL.

This clonotype has a handful of counts. The chain joins TRBV5-8 to TRBJ1-5, with TRBD1 matching over 10 bases. Germline V CDR1 and CDR2: SGHTS, YDEGEE. The junction had 17 bases not matched to a gene; V was cut back by 5 bases and J by 3 bases. The CDR3 has 19 amino acids. The CDR3 DNA reads as TGTGCCAGCAGTTACTTTTTCCCCTCCGGGACAGGGGTCAATCAGCCCCAGCATTTT. Translation gives CASSYFFPSGTGVNQPQHF.